One sample yielded the 29 T cell receptor beta chains listed below, sequenced in a study of graft-versus-host responses after intestinal transplantation. The method was immunoSEQ multiplex PCR; TCRdb's version includes in-frame clones alone and lacks a portion of them. The data hold some 21,000 clones, with 25% to 35% observed a single time. Each mixed lymphocyte reaction held around 200,000 CFSE-labeled responders and around 200,000 irradiated violet-dye-labeled stimulators. The sample was alloreactive CD8+ T cells from a mixed lymphocyte reaction culture, taken before intestinal transplant. The sample's subset: CFSE-low proliferating T cells sorted from approximately 6-day pre-transplant mixed lymphocyte reaction (GvH or HvG direction). The receptor source for this set is a human patient who received an intestinal transplant.

The V call is TRBV15, the J call TRBJ2-4, with a weak D call TRBD2 (6 bases). The CDR3 covers 12 residues. V dropped 7 bases and J dropped 11 bases, with 15 bases sitting between them. The germline V gene has CDR1 LNHNV and CDR2 YYDKDF (reference sequence). CDR3: CATTPSEQLQYF. CDR3 nucleotide sequence: TGTGCCACCACCCCTAGCGAACAACTTCAGTACTTC.

The chain couples TRBV7-9 to TRBJ2-7; D gene ambiguous. With 2 bases removed from V and 3 bases from J, the gap between germline ends came to 8 bases. Germline values: CDR1 SEHNR, CDR2 FQNEAQ (reference sequence). The CDR3 is 13 residues long. CDR3 loop: CASSLPKLYEQYF. DNA of the CDR3: TGTGCCAGCAGCTTACCTAAACTCTACGAGCAGTACTTC. The full variable domain, completed using reference TRBV7-9 and TRBJ2-7, is DTGVSQNPRHKITKRGQNVTFRCDPISEHNRLYWYRQTLGQGPEFLTYFQNEAQLEKSRLLSDRFSAERPKGSFSTLEIQRTEQGDSAMYLCASSLPKLYEQYFGPGTRLTVT.

This clone is classed as medium-sized. This chain links TRBV7-9 with TRBJ1-6, with TRBD1 identical over 9 bases. J gave up 8 bases and V 5 bases, and 7 bases lay outside the gene matches. Germline V gene data show CDR1 as SEHNR and CDR2 as FQNEAQ (reference sequence). The CDR3 extends over 15 amino acids. The CDR3 sequence is CASSMGDRADSPLHF. The CDR3 coding sequence is TGTGCCAGCAGCATGGGGGACAGGGCTGATTCACCCCTCCACTTT.

The rearrangement links TRBV6-5 to TRBJ1-5; 7 bases line up with TRBD1. The J segment lost 3 bases and the V segment lost 4 bases, leaving 3 bases of the junction unmatched. The CDR3 is 14 residues long. Germline V lookup: CDR1 MNHEY, CDR2 SVGAGI. Here the CDR3 DNA reads TGTGCCAGCAGTTCCACAGGGGACAATCAGCCCCAGCATTTT. It translates to CASSSTGDNQPQHF.

This clone was counted only a few times. The rearrangement links TRBV10-3 to TRBJ2-1; TRBD2 agrees at 11 bases. This CDR3 has 17 amino acids. After removal of 3 bases from V and 7 bases from J, the junction contained 11 bases not matched to a gene. Germline CDR1 is ENHRY and CDR2 is SYGVKD. CDR3 DNA sequence: TGTGCCATCAGTGACGGAGGGCTAGCGGGAGGTTGGAATGAGCAGTTCTTC. The encoded protein is CAISDGGLAGGWNEQFF.

The rearrangement links TRBV6-6 to TRBJ2-7; 10 positions match TRBD1. Unmatched junction bases numbered 13, after V lost 10 bases and J lost 1 base. Germline V gene lookup returns CDR1 MNHNY and CDR2 SVGAGI (reference sequence). The length of the CDR3 is 16 residues. CDR3 protein: CAITGDRGVKSYEQYF. The CDR3 nucleotides read TGTGCCATCACGGGGGACAGGGGTGTGAAATCCTACGAGCAGTACTTC.

The rearrangement uses TRBV6-9 and TRBJ1-1; D remains ambiguous. Per germline, CDR1 MNHGY and CDR2 SVAAGI. V shed 8 bases and J shed 8 bases, with 6 bases lying between them. The CDR3 loop spans 9 amino acids. The CDR3 DNA reads as TGTGCCAGCGGAGAAGAAGCTTTCTTT. Protein: CASGEEAFF.

The chain has TRBV28 and TRBJ1-5, with unresolved D. Trimming left V 4 bases short and J 5 bases short, with 21 bases between. The germline V gene has CDR1 MDHEN and CDR2 SYDVKM. The CDR3 sequence is 17 residues long. This CDR3 is CASSSRVYNPGDQPQHF. The CDR3 bases are TGTGCCAGCAGTTCCAGAGTATACAACCCGGGTGATCAGCCCCAGCATTTT.

The chain is built from TRBV11-3 and TRBJ2-7, with 7 bases aligning to TRBD2. The CDR3 consists of 15 residues. Trimming cost V 2 bases and J 3 bases; bases outside gene matches: 7. Germline V CDR1 and CDR2: SGHNT, YENEEA. CDR3: CASSLSGWTSYEQYF. The CDR3 nucleotides are TGTGCCAGCAGCTTATCAGGCTGGACTAGCTACGAGCAGTACTTC.

This chain joins TRBV6-1 and TRBJ2-5; D is perhaps TRBD1 or TRBD2 (5 bases each). Germline values: CDR1 MNHNS, CDR2 SASEGT. The CDR3 consists of 13 residues. The ends were cut back, 3 bases at V and 2 bases at J, with 7 bases in the middle. The CDR3 DNA is TGTGCCAGCAGTGAGAGGGGTCAAGAGACCCAGTACTTC. Its protein product is CASSERGQETQYF.

This clone was seen more than once but under ten times. The chain employs TRBV11-2 and TRBJ1-2, with a weak D call TRBD1 (5 bases). The germline V and J ends were trimmed by 5 bases and 2 bases, with 9 bases remaining between them. Germline-derived CDR1 and CDR2 are SGHAT and FQNNGV. CDR3 length: 13 amino acids. The CDR3, as DNA: TGTGCCAGCAGCGCCCCAGGGAACTATGGCTACACCTTC. It yields the protein CASSAPGNYGYTF.

This clone was found a few times. The V and J genes are TRBV5-4 and TRBJ1-4; D is ambiguous. The V and J ends lost 3 bases and 5 bases respectively, with 14 bases between them. Germline loops: CDR1 SGHNT, CDR2 YYREEE (reference sequence). This CDR3 contains 15 residues. The CDR3 reads CASSCSGPQNEKLFF. Here the CDR3 DNA reads TGTGCCAGCAGCTGTTCCGGGCCCCAAAATGAAAAACTGTTTTTT.

In its sample, this clone was seen a few times. V gene TRBV2 combines with J gene TRBJ2-7; 11 positions agree with TRBD2. The trim removed 1 base at V and 7 bases at J, leaving 6 bases unmatched. The germline gives CDR1 SNHLY, CDR2 FYNNEI. The CDR3 runs 15 residues. The CDR3 is CASSEEVAGGREQYF. CDR3 coding DNA: TGTGCCAGCAGTGAAGAGGTAGCGGGGGGGCGAGAGCAGTACTTC.

V and J are TRBV6-6 and TRBJ2-7; the D gene could be TRBD1 or TRBD2 (5 bases each). The length of the CDR3 is 14 residues. Per the germline V gene, CDR1 is MNHNY and CDR2 is SVGAGI (reference sequence). Deletions cut 2 bases from V and 0 bases from J, with 8 bases between. The CDR3 here is CASSYGTSSYEQYF. CDR3 in DNA: TGTGCCAGCAGTTACGGGACGAGCTCCTACGAGCAGTACTTC.

The gene calls are TRBV13 and TRBJ2-3, with D unresolved. The V and J ends lost 3 bases and 5 bases respectively, with 6 bases between them. Germline CDR1 reads PRHDT; CDR2 reads FYEKMQ (reference sequence). The CDR3 covers 12 residues. The CDR3 DNA reads as TGTGCCAGCAGCTTGATTCGAGATACGCAGTATTTT. Protein: CASSLIRDTQYF.

V is TRBV27 and J is TRBJ2-7; 7 nucleotides align to TRBD2. Germline CDR1 reads MNHEY; CDR2 reads SMNVEV (reference sequence). CDR3 length: 13 amino acids. After removal of 5 bases from V and 1 base from J, the junction contained 2 bases not matched to a gene. CDR3 in DNA: TGTGCCAGCAGTGCTAGCGGATCCTACGAGCAGTACTTC. Amino acid sequence: CASSASGSYEQYF.

By share, this clone ranks as medium-sized. The CDR3 spells CSVEDPGRGGEQYF. The CDR3 DNA reads TGCAGCGTTGAAGATCCGGGCAGGGGTGGCGAGCAGTACTTC. The chain carries TRBV29-1 and TRBJ2-7; weak D call: TRBD1 (6 bases). V was trimmed by 0 bases and J by 6 bases, leaving 15 bases between them. Germline loops: CDR1 SQVTM, CDR2 ANQGSEA. This CDR3 is 14 amino acids long.

Only a few counts were recorded for this clone. The gene calls are TRBV5-6 and TRBJ2-4; 11 bases agree with TRBD2. Trimming removed 4 bases from V and 9 bases from J; junction bases left unmatched: 12. The germline CDR1 and CDR2 sequences are SGHDT and YYEEEE. The CDR3 consists of 16 residues. The CDR3 DNA follows: TGTGCCAGCAGCCCCGTAGCGGGGGGGCCGTGGGCCATTCAGTACTTC. It translates to CASSPVAGGPWAIQYF.

A few counts support this clone. The chain recombines TRBV7-9 with TRBJ1-1; possible D gene TRBD1, 6 bases. This CDR3 region has 13 residues. Germline loops: CDR1 SEHNR, CDR2 FQNEAQ (reference sequence). Trimming removed 3 bases at V and 5 bases at J, with 10 bases between. The CDR3 region has the DNA TGTGCCAGCAGCTTCGGGCAGGGGACTGAAGCTTTCTTT. This codes for CASSFGQGTEAFF.

This clone was found a few times. This chain joins TRBV5-4 and TRBJ2-1; D may match TRBD1 or TRBD2 (6 bases each). Trimming left V 1 base short and J 2 bases short, with 19 bases between. CDR3 length: 18 residues. Germline V lookup: CDR1 SGHNT, CDR2 YYREEE (reference sequence). CDR3 amino acids: CASSLPYSGRGAYNEQFF. Written as DNA, the CDR3 is TGTGCCAGCAGCTTGCCATATAGCGGAAGGGGGGCCTACAATGAGCAGTTCTTC.

This chain links TRBV29-1 with TRBJ2-7; no clear D. Germline V CDR1 and CDR2: SQVTM, ANQGSEA. The CDR3 contains 13 residues. Trimming removed 3 bases from V and 0 bases from J, with 9 bases in between. CDR3 region: CSVEDQGSYEQYF. The CDR3 DNA sequence: TGCAGCGTTGAGGACCAAGGCTCCTACGAGCAGTACTTC.

V and J are TRBV4-1 and TRBJ1-2; 9 bases line up with TRBD1. V dropped 0 bases and J dropped 4; count of bases not matched to a gene: 3. Per the germline V gene, CDR1 is MGHRA and CDR2 is YSYEKL. There are 15 residues in the CDR3. The CDR3 DNA follows: TGCGCCAGCAGCCAAGAGACAGGGGGTGTCTATGGCTACACCTTC. Protein sequence: CASSQETGGVYGYTF.

A few counts support this clone. This chain uses TRBV4-2 with TRBJ2-5; D is perhaps TRBD2 (6 bases). This CDR3 region has 14 residues. Trimming removed 2 bases from V and 5 bases from J, with 12 bases in between. The germline CDR1 and CDR2 sequences are LGHNA and YNFKEQ. In nucleotides, the CDR3 is TGTGCCAGCAGCCAATTCCGGGACTTGGAGACCCAGTACTTC. Residues: CASSQFRDLETQYF.

The genes are TRBV6-5 and TRBJ2-2, with no clear D. Looked up from germline, CDR1 is MNHEY and CDR2 is SVGAGI. The CDR3 is made up of 12 amino acids. Trimming took 6 bases from V and 9 from J, leaving 11 bases between them. As DNA, the CDR3 is TGTGCCAGCAGGGCGGTGCTCAGGGAGCTGTTTTTT. The encoded protein is CASRAVLRELFF.

This chain joins TRBV7-9 and TRBJ2-1; 7 bases map to TRBD1. Germline V gives CDR1 SEHNR, CDR2 FQNEAQ (reference sequence). Trimming took 4 bases from V and 6 from J; bases not matched to a gene: 3. The CDR3 is made up of 13 amino acids. CDR3 DNA sequence: TGTGCCAGCAGCTCACGGGACAGCAATGAGCAGTTCTTC. It is translated as CASSSRDSNEQFF.

This chain joins TRBV2 and TRBJ2-3; D is unclear. CDR1 and CDR2 (germline): SNHLY, FYNNEI. The CDR3 has 19 amino acids. The ends were cut back, 0 bases at V and 2 bases at J, with 21 bases in the middle. As DNA, the CDR3 is TGTGCCAGCAGTGAAGCATATCTCAACCTAGTCCTCCTCACAGATACGCAGTATTTT. Translated: CASSEAYLNLVLLTDTQYF.

This clone occurred once. This chain links TRBV6-1 with TRBJ1-5; D unclear. V was clipped by 8 bases and J by 6 bases, with 8 bases between them. Germline V CDR1 and CDR2: MNHNS, SASEGT. This CDR3 comprises 11 residues. For the CDR3, the DNA is TGTGCCAGCGATGACCGTCAGCCCCAGCATTTT. This codes for CASDDRQPQHF.

This clone appeared once. The chain links TRBV4-1 to TRBJ1-3; 11 nucleotides line up with TRBD1. Trimming removed 3 bases from V and 2 bases from J; junction bases left unmatched: 9. CDR3 size: 18 residues. Germline CDR1 is MGHRA and CDR2 is YSYEKL. The CDR3: CASSHQGDRGNPGNTIYF. The CDR3 DNA follows: TGCGCCAGCAGCCATCAAGGGGACAGGGGGAACCCTGGAAACACCATATATTTT.

This rearrangement joins TRBV25-1 to TRBJ1-1, with D perhaps matching TRBD1 (6 bases). The CDR3 spans 14 residues. V was shortened by 2 bases and J by 7 bases, with 14 bases between the two germline ends. Germline CDR1 reads MGHDK; CDR2 reads SYGVNS. The CDR3 DNA reads as TGTGCCAGCAGTGAACGTCAGGGGCCCCGTGAAGCTTTCTTT. Amino acid sequence: CASSERQGPREAFF.